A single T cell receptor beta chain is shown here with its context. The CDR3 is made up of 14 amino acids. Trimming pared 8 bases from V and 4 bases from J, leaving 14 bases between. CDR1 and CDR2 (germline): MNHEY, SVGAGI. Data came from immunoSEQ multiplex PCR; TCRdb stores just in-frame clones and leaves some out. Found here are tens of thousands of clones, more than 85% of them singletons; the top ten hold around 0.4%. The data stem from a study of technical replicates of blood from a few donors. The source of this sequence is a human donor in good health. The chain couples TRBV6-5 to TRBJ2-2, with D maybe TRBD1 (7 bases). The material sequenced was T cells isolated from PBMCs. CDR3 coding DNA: TGTGCCAGCGGGTCAGGGGGGATCACCGGGGAGCTGTTTTTT. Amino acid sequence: CASGSGGITGELFF.